The 3 T cell receptor beta chains given below trace back to one sample, sequenced in a study of siplizumab effects on memory and regulatory T cells. Profiled with immunoSEQ multiplex PCR; TCRdb holds only in-frame clones, not every one. The data show 87,000 or so clones, 80% to 90% seen once. Material for sequencing was CD4+ T cells sorted from blood. All receptors derive from a human donor in good health.

A remark on this clone: At one boundary the junction diverges from the germline segment, which might be a read error. This chain links TRBV7-7 with TRBJ2-1; D remains ambiguous. The CDR3 has 15 amino acids. CDR1 and CDR2 from the germline V gene are SSHAT and FNYEAQ (reference sequence). The CDR3, as DNA: TGTGCTAGCAGCCCGACCGTGAGCTCCTACAATGAGCAGTTCTTC. Translated: CASSPTVSSYNEQFF.

The CDR3 loop reads CASSLTGSSSGNTGELFF. The CDR3 DNA reads as TGTGCCAGCAGCTTAACGGGGTCGTCGAGCGGGAACACCGGGGAGCTGTTTTTT. The chain has TRBV7-3 and TRBJ2-2; weak D call: TRBD2 (5 bases). CDR3 length equals 18 residues. CDR1 is SGHTA and CDR2 is FQGTGA in the germline V gene. Between the trimmed V and J ends, which lost 0 bases and 1 base, there was a span of 15 bases.

The chain combines TRBV19 with TRBJ1-1; D ambiguous. This CDR3 comprises 14 residues. Trimming cost V 0 bases and J 7 bases, with 12 bases left between them. From germline, CDR1 is LNHDA and CDR2 SQIVND (reference sequence). CDR3 region: CASSIDPFPDEAFF. In DNA form, the CDR3 reads TGTGCCAGTAGTATAGACCCCTTCCCGGATGAAGCTTTCTTT.